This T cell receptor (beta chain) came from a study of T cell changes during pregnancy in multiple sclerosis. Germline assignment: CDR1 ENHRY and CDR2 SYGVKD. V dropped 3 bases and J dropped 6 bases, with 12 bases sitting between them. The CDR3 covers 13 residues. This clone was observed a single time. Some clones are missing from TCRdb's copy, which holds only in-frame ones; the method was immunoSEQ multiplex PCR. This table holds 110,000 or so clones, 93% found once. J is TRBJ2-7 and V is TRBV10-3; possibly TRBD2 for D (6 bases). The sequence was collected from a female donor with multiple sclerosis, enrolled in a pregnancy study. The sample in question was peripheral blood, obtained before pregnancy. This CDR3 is CAISDMLATEQYF. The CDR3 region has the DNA TGTGCCATCAGTGACATGCTAGCGACCGAGCAGTACTTC.